This record concerns one T cell receptor (beta chain) sequence. In assigning cohorts, the study relied on participant-reported clinical history. The recovered donors of Cohort 3 showed two negative PCRs, clearance, or symptom resolution. Per the original methods: For nucleated cells, counts were estimated from reference gene primer amplification. Using immunoSEQ multiplex PCR, the repertoire was profiled, and TCRdb retains in-frame clones only, with some absent. D and trimming were read from the DNA, whereas the V and J calls and clone size are those reported in that table. Of a few hundred thousand clones in the sample, around 83% were seen once. This record belongs to a study of blood T cell repertoires in COVID-19. The CDR3 is 16 residues long. CDR1 and CDR2 (germline): SGHDN, FVKESK. V lost 3 bases and J 5 bases, leaving 17 bases between the germline ends.

This chain links TRBV14 with TRBJ2-1, with D unresolved. The sequenced sample was PBMCs or T cells enriched from blood (not recorded which). The source of this sequence is a woman aged 45-59 years who had recovered from COVID-19. Here the CDR3 reads CASSQVPVWANNEQFF. Written as DNA, the CDR3 is TGTGCCAGCAGCCAGGTACCCGTGTGGGCCAACAATGAGCAGTTCTTC.